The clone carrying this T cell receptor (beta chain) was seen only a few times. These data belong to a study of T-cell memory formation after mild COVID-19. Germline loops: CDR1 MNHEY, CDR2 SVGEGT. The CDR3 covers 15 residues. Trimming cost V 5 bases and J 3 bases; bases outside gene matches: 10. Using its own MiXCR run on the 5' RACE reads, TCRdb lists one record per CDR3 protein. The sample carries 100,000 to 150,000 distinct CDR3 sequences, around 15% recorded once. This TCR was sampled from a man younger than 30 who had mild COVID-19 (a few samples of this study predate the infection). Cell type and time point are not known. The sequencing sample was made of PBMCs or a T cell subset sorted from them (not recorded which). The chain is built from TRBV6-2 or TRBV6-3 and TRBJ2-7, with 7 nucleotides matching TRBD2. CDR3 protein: CASSPSGRGFYEQYV. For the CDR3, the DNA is TGTGCCAGCAGTCCCTCGGGGCGGGGGTTCTACGAGCAGTACGTC.